Shown below are 7 T cell receptor beta chains from a single sample sequenced in a study of blood T cells in healthy people across ages. A second PCR of roughly 6 to 12 cycles used a sample-barcoded 5' primer and a J-beta primer mix. Via MiXCR, TCRdb re-called the 5' RACE reads, giving one row per CDR3 protein. The data contain roughly 1,700,000 distinct CDR3 sequences, roughly 30% of them singletons. Sequencing was done on a sample of blood. These receptors came from a woman aged 30 to 39 in good health.

The V call is TRBV5-6, the J call TRBJ2-3, with TRBD1 matching over 9 bases. The CDR3 runs to 15 residues. V was clipped by 4 bases and J by 3 bases; unmatched bases: 6. Germline-derived CDR1 and CDR2 are SGHDT and YYEEEE. The CDR3 DNA reads as TGTGCCAGCAGCATACAGGGGGCCCTAACAGATACGCAGTATTTT. Its translation: CASSIQGALTDTQYF. Based on the CDR3 plus reference TRBV5-6 and TRBJ2-3, the full variable domain is DAGVTQSPTHLIKTRGQQVTLRCSPKSGHDTVSWYQQALGQGPQFIFQYYEEEERQRGNFPDRFSGHQFPNYSSELNVNALLLGDSALYLCASSIQGALTDTQYFGPGTRLTVL.

In the case of this clonotype: Relative to the germline gene, one junction end is altered; a read error may explain this. The chain is built from TRBV12-3 or TRBV12-4 and TRBJ2-7; 7 bases match TRBD1. This CDR3 has 15 residues. CDR3 DNA sequence: TGTGCCAGCAGGCTAACAGGGGTTAACTCCTATGAGCAGTACTTC. Amino acids: CASRLTGVNSYEQYF.

This clonotype has only a few counts. V gene TRBV20-1 combines with J gene TRBJ2-1; 12 bases fit TRBD2. This CDR3 has 15 amino acids. V lost 6 bases to trimming and J lost 5 bases; unmatched junction nucleotides: 8. Germline-derived CDR1 and CDR2 are DFQATT and SNEGSKA (reference sequence). The CDR3 DNA reads as TGCAGTGCCCAAAAGACTAGCGGGGGCCACAATGAGCAGTTCTTC. Translation: CSAQKTSGGHNEQFF.

This clonotype was observed a few times. The chain is built from TRBV2 and TRBJ1-1; D is ambiguous. The CDR3 has 11 residues. Trimming stripped 1 base from V and 11 bases from J, with 8 bases between. The V gene's germline CDR1 is SNHLY and CDR2 FYNNEI. The CDR3 is CASSEGQIAFF. CDR3 sequence (DNA): TGTGCCAGCAGTGAAGGGCAGATCGCTTTCTTT.

This rearrangement joins TRBV7-8 to TRBJ2-7; 7 nucleotides line up with TRBD1. Germline trimming cut 5 bases from V and 0 bases from J; bases unmatched to any gene: 7. CDR1 and CDR2 from the germline V gene are SGHVS and FQNEAQ. The CDR3 totals 15 residues. CDR3 region: CASSPTGQPSYEQYF. CDR3 in DNA: TGTGCCAGCAGCCCCACGGGACAGCCCTCCTACGAGCAGTACTTC.

This clonotype has more than one count but fewer than ten. The rearrangement uses TRBV20-1 and TRBJ2-3; D is unresolved. Trimming removed 1 base at V and 4 bases at J, with 18 bases between. Germline CDR1 DFQATT, CDR2 SNEGSKA (reference sequence). The CDR3 runs to 16 residues. Here the CDR3 reads CSARAVWQRIPDTQYF. CDR3 sequence (DNA): TGCAGTGCTAGAGCAGTCTGGCAGCGTATTCCAGATACGCAGTATTTT.

This clonotype was observed a few times. The gene calls are TRBV7-2 and TRBJ2-1, with 11 bases that match TRBD2. With V trimmed by 2 bases and J by 10 bases, 7 bases remained unmatched. There are 15 residues in the CDR3. Germline V gives CDR1 SGHTA, CDR2 FQGNSA. The chain's CDR3 is CASSLPPASGREQFF. The CDR3 DNA is TGTGCCAGCAGCTTACCCCCCGCTAGCGGGAGGGAGCAGTTCTTC.